This entry lists 22 T cell receptor beta chains sequenced from one sample in a study of OX40 agonist ivuxolimab in advanced cancers. The table came from immunoSEQ multiplex PCR; TCRdb's copy has only in-frame clones and leaves some out. The table has about 69,000 clones, 84% seen once. This specimen consisted of CD4+ or CD8+ T cells sorted from blood, obtained in a trial of the OX40 agonist ivuxolimab. These receptors were taken from an adult with an advanced solid tumor such as melanoma, head and neck, liver or kidney cancer.

With regard to this clone: At one of its ends the junction is not consistent with the germline gene, which may arise from a read error. The chain recombines TRBV5-1 with TRBJ1-5, with no clear D. This CDR3 region has 14 residues. Germline CDR1 is SGHRS and CDR2 is YFSETQ. The CDR3 DNA sequence: TGTGCCAGCAGCTTGAAGGGTATCAGTCAGCCCCAGCATTTT. It codes for CASSLKGISQPQHF.

The gene calls are TRBV30 and TRBJ1-1; D is unresolved. The CDR3 is made up of 13 amino acids. The V end was cut by 4 bases, the J end by 0 bases, with 9 bases between. The germline V gene encodes CDR1 GTSNPN and CDR2 SVGIG (reference sequence). CDR3 DNA sequence: TGTGCCTGGAAATGGACCATGAACACTGAAGCTTTCTTT. Its protein product is CAWKWTMNTEAFF.

The rearrangement links TRBV27 to TRBJ2-3; D remains ambiguous. Germline V gives CDR1 MNHEY, CDR2 SMNVEV (reference sequence). This CDR3 has 15 amino acids. With 1 base removed from V and 0 bases from J, the gap between germline ends came to 8 bases. The DNA of the CDR3 is TGTGCCAGCAGTTTATTGGATCCTAGCACAGATACGCAGTATTTT. Its translation: CASSLLDPSTDTQYF.

The J gene is TRBJ2-2, the V gene TRBV6-5; D tentatively fits TRBD1 or TRBD2 (6 bases each). This CDR3 comprises 12 residues. From germline, CDR1 is MNHEY and CDR2 SVGAGI. V dropped 8 bases and J dropped 7 bases, with 11 bases sitting between them. The CDR3, as DNA: TGTGCCAGCGGCAGGGGAGGCGGGGAGCTGTTTTTT. Translation: CASGRGGGELFF.

V is TRBV2 and J is TRBJ2-7, with TRBD2 matching 7 bases. Germline V lookup: CDR1 SNHLY, CDR2 FYNNEI. The CDR3 covers 14 residues. Trimming at V came to 4 bases and at J to 6 bases, leaving 9 bases not matched to a gene. CDR3 in DNA: TGTGCCAGCAGTGGACTAGCCGGCGGGAGCGAGCAGTACTTC. Residues: CASSGLAGGSEQYF.

V gene TRBV5-1 combines with J gene TRBJ2-4; no firm D call. V was pared by 0 bases and J by 2 bases, with 6 bases between. This CDR3 has 14 residues. The germline V gene has CDR1 SGHRS and CDR2 YFSETQ. The CDR3 protein is CASSLGGPKNIQYF. Written as DNA, the CDR3 is TGCGCCAGCAGCTTGGGGGGTCCCAAAAACATTCAGTACTTC.

The chain recombines TRBV20-1 with TRBJ2-7; D may be TRBD1 (5 bases). Between the trimmed V and J ends, which lost 0 bases and 10 bases, there was a span of 10 bases. Germline V gene data show CDR1 as DFQATT and CDR2 as SNEGSKA (reference sequence). The CDR3 is made up of 11 amino acids. This CDR3 is CSAREGPSQYF. The DNA of the CDR3 is TGCAGTGCTAGAGAGGGGCCGTCCCAGTACTTC.

V usage is TRBV28 and J usage is TRBJ1-1; maybe TRBD1 (6 bases). CDR1 is MDHEN, CDR2 SYDVKM, per germline. The V gene lost 6 bases and the J gene lost 6 bases, with 20 bases spanning the gap. The CDR3 extends over 15 amino acids. CDR3 sequence (DNA): TGTGCCAGCAGCCCTTTTAAGGGGGGGTCCGCTGAAGCTTTCTTT. This codes for CASSPFKGGSAEAFF.

The chain employs TRBV7-2 and TRBJ2-1; D is undetermined. V was trimmed by 7 bases and J by 2 bases, leaving 9 bases between them. Germline lookup yields CDR1 SGHTA and CDR2 FQGNSA. The CDR3 sequence is 13 residues long. For the CDR3, the DNA is TGTGCCAGCAAGACATTAGCCTACAATGAGCAGTTCTTC. It yields the protein CASKTLAYNEQFF.

V and J are TRBV29-1 and TRBJ2-3, with D maybe TRBD1 (6 bases). Looked up from germline, CDR1 is SQVTM and CDR2 is ANQGSEA. The CDR3 loop spans 13 amino acids. V dropped 3 bases and J dropped 2 bases, with 9 bases sitting between them. In DNA, the CDR3 is TGCAGCGTTGATGGACAGTCCACAGATACGCAGTATTTT. Its translation: CSVDGQSTDTQYF.

The chain is built from TRBV2 and TRBJ1-1; 9 bases line up with TRBD1. The CDR3 spans 13 residues. J was trimmed by 4 bases and V by 9 bases; bases with no gene match: 6. CDR1 and CDR2 (germline): SNHLY, FYNNEI. CDR3 nucleotides: TGTGCCAGTATACAGGGGGCGGGCACTGAAGCTTTCTTT. Translation gives CASIQGAGTEAFF.

The chain carries TRBV28 and TRBJ1-5; TRBD1 matches 9 bases. V gave up 7 bases and J gave up 1 base; unmatched junction bases: 5. Germline CDR1 MDHEN, CDR2 SYDVKM. This CDR3 spans 15 amino acids. The chain's CDR3 is CASTRDRASNQPQHF. The CDR3 DNA follows: TGTGCCAGCACTCGGGACAGGGCCAGCAATCAGCCCCAGCATTTT.

This chain connects TRBV5-1 to TRBJ2-3; D possibly corresponds to TRBD2 (5 bases). The CDR3 covers 15 residues. Germline CDR1 is SGHRS and CDR2 is YFSETQ. The V gene lost 6 bases and the J gene lost 4 bases, with 18 bases spanning the gap. The DNA for the CDR3 is TGCGCCAGCAATCTAAGCGGTCGATTTGCAGATACGCAGTATTTT. Translating gives CASNLSGRFADTQYF.

This clone has only one observation. J is TRBJ2-5 and V is TRBV28; the D call may be TRBD1 or TRBD2 (6 bases each). Trimming took 2 bases from V and 8 from J, leaving 12 bases between them. Germline V gene lookup returns CDR1 MDHEN and CDR2 SYDVKM. The CDR3 spans 13 residues. The CDR3 DNA sequence: TGTGCCAGCAGTTTAGGAGGGGGGAGAACCCAGTACTTC. Translated: CASSLGGGRTQYF.

This chain uses TRBV5-1 with TRBJ2-7; the D gene is possibly TRBD2 (6 bases). The CDR3 has 11 residues. V was cut by 6 bases and J by 6 bases, with 10 bases left in between. CDR1 and CDR2 (germline): SGHRS, YFSETQ. CDR3 amino acids: CASNGDFEQYF. The CDR3 bases are TGCGCCAGCAACGGGGACTTCGAGCAGTACTTC.

The V call is TRBV5-1, the J call TRBJ1-2; tentative D call: TRBD1 (5 bases). CDR3 length equals 15 residues. Trimming stripped 0 bases from V and 6 bases from J, with 15 bases between. From germline, CDR1 is SGHRS and CDR2 YFSETQ. The CDR3 DNA follows: TGCGCCAGCAGCTTGGCGGGGCCAACTATTCATGGCTACACCTTC. Translating it yields CASSLAGPTIHGYTF.

This clone was detected a few times. The chain carries TRBV7-9 and TRBJ2-7; weak D call: TRBD2 (5 bases). Trimming left V 5 bases short and J 6 bases short, with 14 bases between. This CDR3 has 13 amino acids. Germline values: CDR1 SEHNR, CDR2 FQNEAQ (reference sequence). CDR3 in amino acids: CASSGNSDSEQYF. The CDR3 nucleotides are TGTGCCAGCAGCGGTAATAGCGATAGCGAGCAGTACTTC.

The chain employs TRBV15 and TRBJ2-1; D ambiguous. The germline gives CDR1 LNHNV, CDR2 YYDKDF (reference sequence). The V end was cut by 5 bases, the J end by 0 bases, with 8 bases between. The CDR3 extends over 14 amino acids. CDR3 sequence reads: CATSPWDSYNEQFF. CDR3 nucleotide sequence: TGTGCCACCAGCCCCTGGGACTCCTACAATGAGCAGTTCTTC. Based on the CDR3 plus reference TRBV15 and TRBJ2-1, the full variable domain is DAMVIQNPRYQVTQFGKPVTLSCSQTLNHNVMYWYQQKSSQAPKLLFHYYDKDFNNEADTPDNFQSRRPNTSFCFLDIRSPGLGDTAMYLCATSPWDSYNEQFFGPGTRLTVL.

The chain is built from TRBV2 and TRBJ1-1; 7 bases align to TRBD1. The CDR3 length is 15 residues. CDR1 and CDR2 from the germline V gene are SNHLY and FYNNEI. The V and J ends lost 9 bases and 3 bases, in that order; junction bases with no gene match: 13. The CDR3 is CASRLGATGYTEAFF. CDR3 nucleotide sequence: TGTGCCAGTCGGTTAGGGGCGACAGGGTACACTGAAGCTTTCTTT. Full variable domain (remainder filled in from reference TRBV2 and TRBJ1-1): EPEVTQTPSHQVTQMGQEVILRCVPISNHLYFYWYRQILGQKVEFLVSFYNNEISEKSEIFDDQFSVERPDGSNFTLKIRSTKLEDSAMYFCASRLGATGYTEAFFGQGTRLTVV.

Only a few counts were recorded for this clone. The chain joins TRBV7-3 to TRBJ2-7, with unresolved D. The CDR3 contains 15 residues. Trimming removed 2 bases at V and 3 bases at J, with 14 bases between. Germline V CDR1 and CDR2: SGHTA, FQGTGA. The CDR3 region has the DNA TGTGCCAGCAGCTTATCTCAGTCGGTCTACTACGAGCAGTACTTC. It yields the protein CASSLSQSVYYEQYF.

The genes are TRBV6-5 and TRBJ1-6, with D hard to call. Trimming removed 8 bases from V and 7 bases from J, with 12 bases in between. From germline, CDR1 is MNHEY and CDR2 SVGAGI. The CDR3 is made up of 13 amino acids. In nucleotides, the CDR3 is TGTGCCAGCGGACTTAGACTGAATTCACCCCTCCACTTT. Amino acids: CASGLRLNSPLHF.

Only one count was recorded for this clone. The chain joins TRBV10-3 to TRBJ1-2, with 10 bases matching TRBD1. The CDR3 loop spans 17 amino acids. Germline CDR1 reads ENHRY; CDR2 reads SYGVKD. The J segment lost 7 bases and the V segment lost 2 bases, leaving 13 bases of the junction unmatched. The CDR3 DNA is TGTGCCATCAGTGAGCGGGGACAGGGGTCGGAAGACGGTGGCTACACCTTC. Protein sequence: CAISERGQGSEDGGYTF.